This note documents a single T cell receptor (beta chain) sequence. This clonotype occurred a few times. This receptor's antigen is unknown. No much larger clone is present one base from it, and per-base qualities are unavailable. Library preparation was by 5' RACE. The listed sequencing device is Illumina Genome Analyzer IIx. To prepare the RNA-based TCR cDNA libraries, a previously described protocol was followed, with several modifications. To prevent cross-contamination, barcodes specific to each sample were added to both ends of every TCR cDNA library during cDNA synthesis and amplification. The original methods were these. Each individual had between about 85,000 and nearly 500,000 identified clonotypes, and each library contained about 2.2 to 4 million CDR3-containing reads. After reads with improper barcode index combinations were thrown out, a cloneset for each library was built using the MiTCR software. MiTCR filtered or rescued low-quality reads and corrected PCR and sequencing errors when assembling CDR3 clonotypes. Artificial out-of-frame clonotypes were removed by being mapped to in-frame sequences, with one indel in the CDR3 allowed. To measure how similar V and J gene usage was between donors, Jensen-Shannon divergence was divided by mean entropy. In-frame beta chains were kept once TCRdb had trimmed the public reads at Q25 with fastp and called clones with MiXCR. CDR3 protein sequences are deduplicated, and each keeps its most common genes and DNA. The V and J calls come from TCRdb's annotation, not from the publication. Within this sample are 300,000 to 450,000 distinct CDR3 sequences, with 28% of them counted one time only. The ten largest account for about 6% of the sample.

This specimen belongs to a study of identical twins' blood T cells (dated by TCRdb to 2013 to 2014). Looking at the study overall: Around 50 million Illumina reads were obtained across about twelve libraries, of which six were alpha-chain libraries and six were beta-chain libraries. To assess how genetics influences repertoire formation, the study used next-generation sequencing to compare the TCR alpha and beta chain repertoires of three pairs of monozygous twins. Findings and caveats that apply to the study as a whole: Independent studies were stated to be required to validate the proposed role of the TCRalpha J segment in MHC recognition during thymic selection. Environmental influences could not be excluded as an explanation for twin similarity, since twins were reared together. Twin pairs were reported to be markedly more alike in V gene usage than unrelated donors were, even when looking at non-selected out-of-frame TCRbeta clonotypes. Looking at the most abundant TCRbeta clonotypes, every donor had more CDR3 sequences in common with her twin than with unrelated donors. The number of shared CDR3 clonotypes between two donors was mainly determined by the product of their cloneset sizes, and twins did not clearly deviate from this trend.

The CDR3 holds 15 amino acids from the cysteine to the phenylalanine. Only CDR3 DNA is held: 45 bases, read in frame from base 1. Trimming at the junction amounts to 2 bases on V and 6 bases on J, and the germline ends lie 15 bases apart. The germline V gene supplies CDR1 SGHRS and CDR2 YFSETQ. The donors were six healthy women who made up three monozygous twin pairs. All three twin pairs had been reared together and were thought likely to have met the same infectious agents and vaccines. RNA was isolated from peripheral blood mononuclear cells and used to prepare TCR cDNA libraries. In this chain, TRBV5-1 is recombined with TRBJ2-1; the D gene cannot be resolved beyond TRBD1 or TRBD2, each matching 5 bases. Sequencing was carried out using PBMCs. This receptor was taken from a woman between 18 and 50 years old in good health. The CDR3 sequence is CASSFTGTPTNEQFF. The DNA sequence follows: TGCGCCAGCAGCTTTACCGGGACGCCGACCAATGAGCAGTTCTTC. The full variable domain, with segments outside the CDR3 supplied by the reference TRBV5-1 and TRBJ2-1 proteins, appears as KAGVTQTPRYLIKTRGQQVTLSCSPISGHRSVSWYQQTPGQGLQFLFEYFSETQRNKGNFPGRFSGRQFSNSRSEMNVSTLELGDSALYLCASSFTGTPTNEQFFGPGTRLTVL.